A selection of T cell receptor beta chains follows, all from one sample in a study of shared clonotypes between healthy human individuals. The data were produced by immunoSEQ multiplex PCR, yet TCRdb's version contains in-frame clones alone and is incomplete. The sample holds roughly 2,500,000 clones, 93% seen once. Sequencing was performed on naive CD4+ T cells from PBMCs. The receptors derive from a man in his late teens or twenties in good health. Some clones in this sample may be carry-over from other donors' samples. Each CDR3 is given with its conserved first and last residue.

>TRBV28|15|TRBJ2-5
CASGRTSARQETQYF
>TRBV19|16|TRBJ2-7
CASSISRWQSPYEQYF
>TRBV14|15|TRBJ2-6
CASSRPRTGANVLTF
>TRBV4-2|12|TRBJ1-3
CASSPSGNTIYF
>TRBV5-1|13|TRBJ2-7
CASSLETHGEQYF
>TRBV19|14|TRBJ1-2
CASSNHRVAYGYTF
>TRBV7-9|13|TRBJ1-4
CASSQNLGEKLFF
>TRBV5-1|12|TRBJ2-4
CASSLDGNIQYF
>TRBV25-1|18|TRBJ2-2
CASSPPGGGNANTGELFF
>TRBV4-2|15|TRBJ2-3
CASSQEIARTDTQYF
>TRBV28|17|TRBJ1-2
CASSFGTGGVSPHGYTF
>TRBV30|16|TRBJ2-5
CAWRSTTGTGRETQYF